The source of this TCR beta chain is a study of CD8 T cells in ankylosing spondylitis. General study results and limits: Ankylosing spondylitis blood appeared to be characterized by a TCR beta motif of 8 or 9 highly homologous variants.

The CDR3 length is 14 residues. Germline V gene sequence: CDR1 LGHDT, CDR2 YNNKEL (reference sequence). V lost 4 bases and J 1 base, leaving 10 bases between the germline ends. Via MiXCR, TCRdb re-called the 5' RACE reads, giving one row per CDR3 protein. The repertoire has roughly 700,000 distinct CDR3 sequences, over 15% of them found once; the top ten carry under 20%. This clonotype was seen a handful of times. Its matching antigen is unknown. The sequencing sample was made of blood, either unsorted or a sorted T cell fraction (not recorded which). The clonotype originates from a male donor with ankylosing spondylitis. The chain couples TRBV3-1 to TRBJ1-1; no reliable D call. This CDR3 reads CASSPLLTNTEAFF. DNA for the CDR3: TGTGCCAGCAGCCCTCTGCTTACGAACACTGAAGCTTTCTTT.